This T cell receptor (beta chain) was retrieved from a study of T cell responses to AZD1222 COVID-19 vaccine. Study overall: Pooled together were second doses at about 4 or about 12 weeks.

In regard to this clone: The antigen is not known.

Libraries were prepared by immunoSEQ multiplex PCR; TCRdb keeps only in-frame clonotypes and omits some of them. The table has 150,000 or so clones, approximately 89% seen once. Trimming cost V 0 bases and J 0 bases, with 13 bases left between them. The germline gives CDR1 PRHDT, CDR2 FYEKMQ (reference sequence). The CDR3 contains 17 residues. General observations from the study: Most donors were white British and more were female, and clonal diversity was possibly underestimated. Following two doses of AZD1222, Spike-specific TCR breadth and depth rose.

This receptor was identified in an adult in good health. The sequencing here drew on peripheral blood, taken on day 0 of AZD1222 vaccination. The chain is built from TRBV13 and TRBJ2-3, with D tentatively TRBD2 (6 bases). The CDR3 DNA follows: TGTGCCAGCAGCTTAGGTAGGGCCCTAGCGAGCACAGATACGCAGTATTTT. It yields the protein CASSLGRALASTDTQYF.